This TCR beta chain was documented in a study of beta chain features in type 1 diabetes. The V and J ends lost 11 bases and 7 bases, in that order; junction bases with no gene match: 4. Germline CDR1 is MRHNA and CDR2 is SNTAGT. The length of the CDR3 is 11 residues. This clone has more than one count but fewer than ten. Its antigen is not identified. The whole isolated RNA underwent reverse transcription, so sequencing captured expressed TCRB transcripts. The assay was immunoSEQ multiplex PCR, and TCRdb's table has in-frame clones only and misses some. The sample holds about 270,000 clones, roughly 13% seen once. General study points: Highly expressing activated T cells could be over-counted with a cDNA template. Among all four CD4+ subsets, Type 1 diabetes patients had TCRB CDR3s that were moderately but significantly shorter.

This clonotype originated in a man aged 25 to 40 with type 1 diabetes. Sequencing used naive CD4+ T cells from blood. The chain couples TRBV6-4 to TRBJ1-4; TRBD1 matches at 7 bases. The CDR3 DNA is TGTGCCCAGCCAGGGGGTGAAAAACTGTTTTTT. It encodes CAQPGGEKLFF.